This T cell receptor (beta chain) was identified during a study of blood T cell repertoires in COVID-19. CDR3 length: 15 residues. The V end was cut by 4 bases, the J end by 4 bases, with 16 bases between. Germline CDR1 reads KGHDR; CDR2 reads SFDVKD. TCRdb keeps only in-frame clones here, not all; method: immunoSEQ multiplex PCR. The repertoire holds some 270,000 clones, with roughly nine tenths as singletons. What was sequenced was peripheral blood. The genes are TRBV24-1 and TRBJ2-7; D is uncertain. This TCR came from a man aged 40-55 years with active or convalescent COVID-19. The CDR3 DNA follows: TGTGCCACCAGTGACCGCACAGAGAGCCCTTACGAGCAGTACTTC. Its protein product is CATSDRTESPYEQYF.